These 10 T cell receptor beta chains share one sample of origin, sequenced in a study of T cells after posttransplantation cyclophosphamide. Cyclophosphamide on days +3 and +4 followed busulfan-fludarabine conditioning and a marrow graft. Here immunoSEQ multiplex PCR was the method, and the copy in TCRdb shows in-frame clones only, minus some. The sample yields fewer than 3,500 clones, 85% to 90% seen once. The material was PBMCs, obtained after allogeneic stem cell transplant with posttransplant cyclophosphamide. The source is a female patient aged 50-59 years who received an allogeneic stem cell transplant from an unrelated donor, was CMV-positive, and had acute and chronic GVHD. Some of these T cells may belong to the graft donor.

The chain has TRBV6-1 and TRBJ1-2; 7 bases fit TRBD1. Germline V gene sequence: CDR1 MNHNS, CDR2 SASEGT. With 4 bases clipped from V and 3 bases from J, the junction kept 14 bases outside the gene matches. The CDR3 covers 17 residues. This CDR3 reads CASSAPSQGKRHYGYTF. CDR3 DNA sequence: TGTGCCAGCAGTGCCCCGTCACAGGGGAAACGTCACTATGGCTACACCTTC.

V gene TRBV5-1 combines with J gene TRBJ1-1; a possible D gene is TRBD1 (5 bases). The CDR3 is 14 residues long. V gave up 3 bases and J gave up 3 bases, with 12 bases separating them. Germline-derived CDR1 and CDR2 are SGHRS and YFSETQ. The CDR3: CASSSITTDTEAFF. CDR3 in DNA: TGCGCCAGCAGCTCTATTACGACAGACACTGAAGCTTTCTTT.

The chain recombines TRBV11-2 with TRBJ2-1; 9 nucleotides line up with TRBD2. The J segment lost 16 bases and the V segment lost 1 base, leaving 5 bases of the junction unmatched. The CDR3 totals 12 residues. The germline V gene encodes CDR1 SGHAT and CDR2 FQNNGV. CDR3 in DNA: TGTGCCAGCAGCTTAGGTAGCGGGAGACGATTCTTC. It is translated as CASSLGSGRRFF. The full variable domain, in which reference TRBV11-2 and TRBJ2-1 provide the parts outside the CDR3, is EAGVAQSPRYKIIEKRQSVAFWCNPISGHATLYWYQQILGQGPKLLIQFQNNGVVDDSQLPKDRFSAERLKGVDSTLKIQPAKLEDSAVYLCASSLGSGRRFFGPGTRLTVL.

The chain couples TRBV7-9 to TRBJ2-3; 9 bases agree with TRBD2. The CDR3 is made up of 16 amino acids. CDR1 and CDR2 (germline): SEHNR, FQNEAQ (reference sequence). With 5 bases clipped from V and 4 bases from J, the junction kept 10 bases outside the gene matches. The CDR3: CASSPPGRGGSDTQYF. CDR3 in DNA: TGTGCCAGCAGCCCCCCGGGGCGGGGGGGCTCAGATACGCAGTATTTT. Supplemented by reference TRBV7-9 and TRBJ2-3, the full variable domain reads DTGVSQNPRHKITKRGQNVTFRCDPISEHNRLYWYRQTLGQGPEFLTYFQNEAQLEKSRLLSDRFSAERPKGSFSTLEIQRTEQGDSAMYLCASSPPGRGGSDTQYFGPGTRLTVL.

The chain joins TRBV23-1 to TRBJ1-1, with 9 nucleotides matching TRBD1. TRBV23-1 is reported as an ORF; its role is uncertain. The CDR3 has 16 amino acids. V was pared by 2 bases and J by 1 base, with 5 bases of the junction left unmatched. This CDR3 reads CASSQSRTGANTEAFF. The DNA of the CDR3 is TGCGCCAGCAGTCAAAGTAGGACAGGGGCGAACACTGAAGCTTTCTTT.

The V call is TRBV28, the J call TRBJ1-5, with D possibly TRBD1 on 5 matching bases. CDR3 length: 14 amino acids. Germline V CDR1 and CDR2: MDHEN, SYDVKM. The ends were cut back, 5 bases at V and 1 base at J, with 9 bases in the middle. The DNA of the CDR3 is TGTGCCAGCAGTATGGGGGGAAGCAATCAGCCCCAGCATTTT. Translated: CASSMGGSNQPQHF. Full variable domain (missing parts from reference TRBV28 and TRBJ1-5): DVKVTQSSRYLVKRTGEKVFLECVQDMDHENMFWYRQDPGLGLRLIYFSYDVKMKEKGDIPEGYSVSREKKERFSLILESASTNQTSMYLCASSMGGSNQPQHFGDGTRLSIL.

V and J are TRBV15 and TRBJ2-3, with 15 bases fitting TRBD2. The V gene end was trimmed by 4 bases and the J gene end by 6 bases; junction bases not matched to a gene: 11. This CDR3 contains 18 residues. Germline V CDR1 and CDR2: LNHNV, YYDKDF (reference sequence). In DNA form, the CDR3 reads TGTGCCACCAGCACCGATGACGGACTAGCGGGAGGGCTCGATACGCAGTATTTT. This codes for CATSTDDGLAGGLDTQYF.

This chain links TRBV7-9 with TRBJ2-1, with D possibly matching TRBD2 (5 bases). Germline values: CDR1 SEHNR, CDR2 FQNEAQ (reference sequence). V dropped 2 bases and J dropped 1 base, with 9 bases sitting between them. The CDR3 is 15 amino acids. This CDR3 reads CASSLRGSSYNEQFF. CDR3 nucleotide sequence: TGTGCCAGCAGCTTAAGAGGGAGTTCCTACAATGAGCAGTTCTTC. Using reference TRBV7-9 and TRBJ2-1 for the parts outside the CDR3, the full variable domain is DTGVSQNPRHKITKRGQNVTFRCDPISEHNRLYWYRQTLGQGPEFLTYFQNEAQLEKSRLLSDRFSAERPKGSFSTLEIQRTEQGDSAMYLCASSLRGSSYNEQFFGPGTRLTVL.

This clone was counted a few times. This rearrangement joins TRBV19 to TRBJ1-5; D possibly corresponds to TRBD1 (5 bases). V was shortened by 4 bases and J by 4 bases, with 8 bases between the two germline ends. CDR1 is LNHDA and CDR2 is SQIVND in the germline V gene (reference sequence). This CDR3 region has 13 residues. DNA for the CDR3: TGTGCCAGTAGTAGTAAGGGGAATCAGCCCCAGCATTTT. Protein: CASSSKGNQPQHF.

V gene TRBV15 combines with J gene TRBJ2-3; tentative D call: TRBD1 (5 bases). The germline V gene has CDR1 LNHNV and CDR2 YYDKDF (reference sequence). This CDR3 is 14 amino acids long. The V and J ends lost 1 base and 2 bases respectively, with 7 bases between them. The CDR3: CATSRADTTDTQYF. The CDR3 DNA follows: TGTGCCACCAGCAGAGCGGACACCACAGATACGCAGTATTTT.